These T cell receptor beta chains were read from a single sample in a study of OX40 agonist ivuxolimab in advanced cancers. Assay used: immunoSEQ multiplex PCR; TCRdb lists only in-frame clones, some missing. The sample includes tens of thousands of clones, approximately 91% of them seen just once. The sample in question was CD4+ or CD8+ T cells sorted from blood, obtained in a trial of the OX40 agonist ivuxolimab. These receptors came from an adult with an advanced solid tumor such as melanoma, head and neck, liver or kidney cancer. Both conserved end residues are part of each CDR3. A D gene is named only where the DNA matches it firmly.

d_call	j_call	v_call	cdr3_aa
-	TRBJ2-5	TRBV5-1	CASSLGAETQYF
-	TRBJ1-1	TRBV5-6	CASTRGSAEMMNTEAFF
TRBD2	TRBJ2-5	TRBV4-3	CASSQVLSGGAQETQYF
TRBD1	TRBJ2-7	TRBV15	CATSRHTVGQSYEQYF
-	TRBJ2-2	TRBV7-8	CASSLVLSTGELFF
TRBD2	TRBJ2-7	TRBV6-6	CASSYSSGVYEQYF
-	TRBJ1-3	TRBV6-6	CASSYSGGFGDTIYF
-	TRBJ2-3	TRBV13	CASSSPLLDTQYF
TRBD2	TRBJ2-1	TRBV4-3	CASSQVISGDYNEQFF
-	TRBJ2-1	TRBV4-1	CASSLLGDNEQFF
TRBD1	TRBJ1-1	TRBV9	CASSVATDRGWGEAFF
-	TRBJ1-2	TRBV7-2	CASGQDYGYTF
-	TRBJ2-3	TRBV10-3	CAISESTSGSDTQYF
-	TRBJ2-7	TRBV29-1	CSVEERTAGSYEQYF
TRBD2	TRBJ2-1	TRBV4-1	CASSQTGGPYEQFF
-	TRBJ2-3	TRBV6-4	CASSDSDTQYF
TRBD2	TRBJ2-7	TRBV4-1	CASSPLWGGTYEQYF
TRBD1	TRBJ2-2	TRBV19	CASSAGQGAIGELFF
-	TRBJ2-1	TRBV30	CAWSVRNEQFF
-	TRBJ2-7	TRBV28	CASSNLPLGEQYF
TRBD2	TRBJ2-7	TRBV25-1	CASSPGLSPSYEQYF
-	TRBJ2-7	TRBV4-1	CASSQMPGPYEQYF
-	TRBJ2-1	TRBV30	CAWSVRTSPFNEQFF
-	TRBJ2-7	TRBV19	CASSIDGTSSYEQYF
-	TRBJ2-1	TRBV9	CASSPHRGAYNEQFF
-	TRBJ1-1	TRBV28	CASSPSTLLNTEAFF